Listed here is a single T cell receptor (beta chain). Antigen: not known. The data derive from a study of T cells in localized non-small cell lung cancer. The study, taken as a whole, reports: In adjacent lung appeared a median 57 of the top 100 tumor clones. Elevated circulating T cell density in blood was associated with longer overall survival. The greatest T cell clonality was found in uninvolved adjacent lung (higher than in tumor).

Germline V gene lookup returns CDR1 MGHDK and CDR2 SYGVNS. CDR3 length: 15 amino acids. The V gene lost 1 base and the J gene lost 3 bases, with 10 bases spanning the gap. This table comes from immunoSEQ multiplex PCR, and its TCRdb copy is limited to in-frame clones, with some not included. Of around 83,000 clones in the sample, around 90% were seen once. Sequences were derived from peripheral blood, sampled before any cancer treatment. The TCR originated in a man between 40 and 69 years old with stage I squamous cell lung carcinoma. This chain links TRBV25-1 with TRBJ1-5; D gene unclear. CDR3 sequence reads: CASSESVGYNQPQHF. The DNA of the CDR3 is TGTGCCAGCAGTGAATCAGTGGGGTACAATCAGCCCCAGCATTTT.